The 20 T cell receptor beta chains below all came from one sample that was sequenced in a study of cytomegalovirus exposure and HLA in healthy donors. The PCR used 60 Vbeta and 13 Jbeta primers. Libraries were prepared by immunoSEQ multiplex PCR; TCRdb keeps only in-frame clonotypes and omits some of them. Of around 100,000 clones listed, 76% are singletons. The specimen was PBMCs. These receptors came from a man in his forties in good health and CMV-seronegative.

This clone was detected only once. The genes are TRBV9 and TRBJ2-5; the match to TRBD2 covers 10 bases. Trimming removed 4 bases from V and 5 bases from J; junction bases left unmatched: 8. The CDR3 runs to 15 residues. Looked up from germline, CDR1 is SGDLS and CDR2 is YYNGEE. CDR3 amino acids: CASSTSGERMETQYF. DNA for the CDR3: TGTGCCAGCAGCACTAGCGGGGAGAGGATGGAGACCCAGTACTTC.

This chain connects TRBV19 to TRBJ1-6; 9 bases agree with TRBD1. CDR1 is LNHDA and CDR2 is SQIVND in the germline V gene (reference sequence). The CDR3 is 13 amino acids. V shed 6 bases and J 8 bases; nucleotides not matched to a gene: 2. CDR3 protein: CASSRTGDSPLHF. In nucleotides, the CDR3 is TGTGCCAGTAGCAGGACAGGGGATTCACCCCTCCACTTT. The whole variable domain, remainder taken from reference TRBV19 and TRBJ1-6, is DGGITQSPKYLFRKEGQNVTLSCEQNLNHDAMYWYRQDPGQGLRLIYYSQIVNDFQKGDIAEGYSVSREKKESFPLTVTSAQKNPTAFYLCASSRTGDSPLHFGNGTRLTVT.

The rearrangement uses TRBV6-4 and TRBJ2-3, with 10 bases aligning to TRBD2. CDR3 length equals 15 residues. In germline, CDR1 is MRHNA, CDR2 SNTAGT. Trimming removed 5 bases from V and 3 bases from J; junction bases left unmatched: 5. The CDR3 DNA reads TGTGCCAGCAGTTCATCTAGCGGGGGAACAGATACGCAGTATTTT. Residues: CASSSSSGGTDTQYF.

The chain has TRBV4-1 and TRBJ1-5; D is undetermined. Germline lookup yields CDR1 MGHRA and CDR2 YSYEKL. Trimming stripped 0 bases from V and 0 bases from J, with 6 bases between. CDR3 length: 15 amino acids. The CDR3 DNA reads as TGCGCCAGCAGCCAAGAGAGATATAGCAATCAGCCCCAGCATTTT. Translated, it gives CASSQERYSNQPQHF.

The V gene is TRBV7-9, the J gene TRBJ2-5; 7 nucleotides align to TRBD2. Per germline, CDR1 SEHNR and CDR2 FQNEAQ (reference sequence). The CDR3 is 14 amino acids. V shed 1 base, J shed 6 bases, and the junction held 5 bases outside the gene matches. For the CDR3, the DNA is TGTGCCAGCAGCTTAGTGGGGAGGGAGAAGACCCAGTACTTC. Its translation: CASSLVGREKTQYF.

Only a few counts were recorded for this clone. The rearrangement links TRBV11-2 to TRBJ1-1, with TRBD1 matching over 8 bases. Trimming took 7 bases from V and 4 from J; bases not matched to a gene: 8. The CDR3 length is 14 residues. The germline V gene has CDR1 SGHAT and CDR2 FQNNGV. The CDR3 bases are TGTGCCAGCAAATCTCCGGACAGGGCCACTGAAGCTTTCTTT. Translation: CASKSPDRATEAFF.

The rearrangement links TRBV6-5 to TRBJ2-7, with 9 positions matching TRBD1. The CDR3 runs to 15 residues. Germline V gives CDR1 MNHEY, CDR2 SVGAGI. V gave up 6 bases and J gave up 0 bases; unmatched junction bases: 6. The CDR3 DNA reads as TGTGCCAGCAGCGGACAGGGGAGGAGCTCCTACGAGCAGTACGTC. Its protein is CASSGQGRSSYEQYV.

V is TRBV6-5 and J is TRBJ1-1, with D perhaps TRBD1 (6 bases). Trimming took off 2 bases at V and 7 bases at J, with 14 bases between the two ends. Germline CDR1 is MNHEY and CDR2 is SVGAGI. The CDR3 totals 14 residues. The CDR3 region is CASSYLPGVGEAFF. The CDR3 region has the DNA TGTGCCAGCAGTTACCTACCAGGGGTCGGTGAAGCTTTCTTT.

V usage is TRBV7-2 and J usage is TRBJ1-2, with TRBD1 identical over 8 bases. V shed 5 bases and J 4 bases; nucleotides not matched to a gene: 9. The germline CDR1 and CDR2 sequences are SGHTA and FQGNSA. This CDR3 comprises 15 residues. CDR3 nucleotide sequence: TGTGCCAGCAGCCCGCCGGGACAGGCTCTCTATGGCTACACCTTC. It specifies CASSPPGQALYGYTF.

The chain couples TRBV6-5 to TRBJ1-3; a weak D match, TRBD1 (5 bases). Per germline, CDR1 MNHEY and CDR2 SVGAGI. The CDR3 sequence is 15 residues long. The germline V and J ends were trimmed by 6 bases and 0 bases, with 12 bases remaining between them. DNA for the CDR3: TGTGCCAGCAGCAACCGACAGAGCTCTGGAAACACCATATATTTT. Translation gives CASSNRQSSGNTIYF.

This clone was detected a few times. This rearrangement joins TRBV5-5 to TRBJ2-2; unclear D gene. The CDR3 spans 13 residues. Germline values: CDR1 SGHKS, CDR2 YYEKEE (reference sequence). V lost 5 bases and J 5 bases, leaving 10 bases between the germline ends. This CDR3 is CASSYGPTGELFF. CDR3 coding DNA: TGTGCCAGCAGTTATGGGCCGACCGGGGAGCTGTTTTTT.

The rearrangement joins TRBV6-6 to TRBJ1-2; weak D call: TRBD1 (5 bases). Trimming removed 2 bases from V and 0 bases from J, with 13 bases in between. Per the germline V gene, CDR1 is MNHNY and CDR2 is SVGAGI (reference sequence). The length of the CDR3 is 16 residues. This CDR3 reads CASSYAGDAANYGYTF. The CDR3 nucleotides read TGTGCCAGCAGTTACGCGGGGGACGCTGCTAACTATGGCTACACCTTC.

This clone was observed once. The rearrangement links TRBV6-6 to TRBJ1-5; 9 bases align to TRBD1. The CDR3 totals 15 residues. The junction had 6 bases not matched to a gene; V was cut back by 2 bases and J by 7 bases. Germline loops: CDR1 MNHNY, CDR2 SVGAGI (reference sequence). The CDR3 DNA is TGTGCCAGCAGTTACCCACAGGGGGCAGGCCAGCCCCAGCATTTT. Its protein is CASSYPQGAGQPQHF.

The chain is built from TRBV2 and TRBJ2-5; TRBD2 matches at 10 bases. Germline V gene sequence: CDR1 SNHLY, CDR2 FYNNEI. CDR3 length: 16 residues. J gave up 2 bases and V 9 bases, and 12 bases lay outside the gene matches. The DNA for the CDR3 is TGTGCCAGTGTTCAGAGCGGGGGGGCCCAACAAGAGACCCAGTACTTC. Translated: CASVQSGGAQQETQYF.

This chain links TRBV4-2 with TRBJ2-3; 11 bases align to TRBD2. The CDR3 is 17 residues long. Germline trimming cut 3 bases from V and 5 bases from J; bases unmatched to any gene: 10. Germline V gene lookup returns CDR1 LGHNA and CDR2 YNFKEQ. The CDR3 DNA reads as TGTGCCAGCAGCCAGGTTAGCGGGGGGGCCGGGGGAGATACGCAGTATTTT. This translates into CASSQVSGGAGGDTQYF.

This clone has a single count. The chain links TRBV2 to TRBJ1-5; the D gene is possibly TRBD1 (6 bases). The CDR3 has 14 residues. Per germline, CDR1 SNHLY and CDR2 FYNNEI. Trimming cost V 5 bases and J 1 base, with 9 bases left between them. CDR3 loop: CASSRTGSNQPQHF. The CDR3 DNA reads as TGTGCCAGCAGTCGCACAGGGAGCAATCAGCCCCAGCATTTT.

The gene calls are TRBV5-8 and TRBJ2-1, with TRBD1 identical over 9 bases. V was pared by 4 bases and J by 5 bases, with 7 bases of the junction left unmatched. The germline V gene has CDR1 SGHTS and CDR2 YDEGEE. The CDR3 has 15 residues. The CDR3 bases are TGTGCCAGCAGCCCAGACAGGGGGAGGCACAATGAGCAGTTCTTC. It codes for CASSPDRGRHNEQFF.

The rearrangement uses TRBV6-5 and TRBJ1-1; 9 nucleotides line up with TRBD1. Germline CDR1 reads MNHEY; CDR2 reads SVGAGI. The CDR3 loop spans 15 amino acids. After removal of 0 bases from V and 6 bases from J, the junction contained 5 bases not matched to a gene. The DNA for the CDR3 is TGTGCCAGCAGTTACTCCAACAGGGGGCACGCTGAAGCTTTCTTT. It yields the protein CASSYSNRGHAEAFF.

The V and J genes are TRBV28 and TRBJ1-2; 8 bases line up with TRBD1. Germline V gene lookup returns CDR1 MDHEN and CDR2 SYDVKM. V shed 11 bases and J 7 bases; nucleotides not matched to a gene: 15. This CDR3 has 14 amino acids. CDR3 in amino acids: CAVGGQGARFGYTF. The DNA for the CDR3 is TGTGCCGTCGGCGGGCAGGGGGCAAGATTTGGCTACACCTTC.

The rearrangement links TRBV27 to TRBJ2-3; TRBD2 agrees at 8 bases. The germline gives CDR1 MNHEY, CDR2 SMNVEV (reference sequence). There are 14 residues in the CDR3. V was pared by 5 bases and J by 4 bases, with 5 bases of the junction left unmatched. CDR3 bases: TGTGCCAGCAGTCCCCCGGGGGGGGCAGATACGCAGTATTTT. As protein: CASSPPGGADTQYF.